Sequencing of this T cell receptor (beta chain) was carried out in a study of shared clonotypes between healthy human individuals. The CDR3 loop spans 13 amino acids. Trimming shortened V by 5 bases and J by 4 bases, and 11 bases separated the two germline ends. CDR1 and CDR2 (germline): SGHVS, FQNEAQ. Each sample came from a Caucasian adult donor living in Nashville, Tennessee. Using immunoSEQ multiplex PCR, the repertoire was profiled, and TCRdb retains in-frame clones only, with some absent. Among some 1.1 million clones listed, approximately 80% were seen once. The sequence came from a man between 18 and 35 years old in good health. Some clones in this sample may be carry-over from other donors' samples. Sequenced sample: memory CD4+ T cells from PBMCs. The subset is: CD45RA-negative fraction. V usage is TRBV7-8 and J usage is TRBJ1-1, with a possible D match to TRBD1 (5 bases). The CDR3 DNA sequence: TGTGCCAGCAGCCTCAGGGTGTTCACTGAAGCTTTCTTT. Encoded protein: CASSLRVFTEAFF.